This T cell receptor (beta chain) was sequenced in a study of blood T cell dynamics during melanoma immunotherapy. As for the study in general: Metastatic melanoma patients received first-line pembrolizumab or nivolumab plus ipilimumab. Study outcomes and limitations: Clones driving repertoire changes may be melanoma-specific or general immune activation.

As for this clone: Antigen: not known.

The data were produced by immunoSEQ multiplex PCR, yet TCRdb's version contains in-frame clones alone and is incomplete. The data contain about 11,000 clones, 70% to 90% of them singletons. V trimming: 4 bases; J trimming: 9 bases; junction bases outside the gene matches: 7. CDR3 length: 13 residues. From germline, CDR1 is SGHRS and CDR2 YFSETQ. Time point noted: week 3, after first cycle of checkpoint inhibitor. One draw preceded checkpoint blockade; another followed its first cycle at week 3. Disease control meant complete response, partial response or stable disease at 12 weeks. Sequenced here: blood, sampled from a patient treated with checkpoint blockade. The chain carries TRBV5-1 and TRBJ2-1, with 7 positions matching TRBD1. This receptor was obtained from a human donor with melanoma. The chain's CDR3 is CASSPQGVREQFF. Written as DNA, the CDR3 is TGCGCCAGCAGCCCGCAGGGGGTCCGTGAGCAGTTCTTC.